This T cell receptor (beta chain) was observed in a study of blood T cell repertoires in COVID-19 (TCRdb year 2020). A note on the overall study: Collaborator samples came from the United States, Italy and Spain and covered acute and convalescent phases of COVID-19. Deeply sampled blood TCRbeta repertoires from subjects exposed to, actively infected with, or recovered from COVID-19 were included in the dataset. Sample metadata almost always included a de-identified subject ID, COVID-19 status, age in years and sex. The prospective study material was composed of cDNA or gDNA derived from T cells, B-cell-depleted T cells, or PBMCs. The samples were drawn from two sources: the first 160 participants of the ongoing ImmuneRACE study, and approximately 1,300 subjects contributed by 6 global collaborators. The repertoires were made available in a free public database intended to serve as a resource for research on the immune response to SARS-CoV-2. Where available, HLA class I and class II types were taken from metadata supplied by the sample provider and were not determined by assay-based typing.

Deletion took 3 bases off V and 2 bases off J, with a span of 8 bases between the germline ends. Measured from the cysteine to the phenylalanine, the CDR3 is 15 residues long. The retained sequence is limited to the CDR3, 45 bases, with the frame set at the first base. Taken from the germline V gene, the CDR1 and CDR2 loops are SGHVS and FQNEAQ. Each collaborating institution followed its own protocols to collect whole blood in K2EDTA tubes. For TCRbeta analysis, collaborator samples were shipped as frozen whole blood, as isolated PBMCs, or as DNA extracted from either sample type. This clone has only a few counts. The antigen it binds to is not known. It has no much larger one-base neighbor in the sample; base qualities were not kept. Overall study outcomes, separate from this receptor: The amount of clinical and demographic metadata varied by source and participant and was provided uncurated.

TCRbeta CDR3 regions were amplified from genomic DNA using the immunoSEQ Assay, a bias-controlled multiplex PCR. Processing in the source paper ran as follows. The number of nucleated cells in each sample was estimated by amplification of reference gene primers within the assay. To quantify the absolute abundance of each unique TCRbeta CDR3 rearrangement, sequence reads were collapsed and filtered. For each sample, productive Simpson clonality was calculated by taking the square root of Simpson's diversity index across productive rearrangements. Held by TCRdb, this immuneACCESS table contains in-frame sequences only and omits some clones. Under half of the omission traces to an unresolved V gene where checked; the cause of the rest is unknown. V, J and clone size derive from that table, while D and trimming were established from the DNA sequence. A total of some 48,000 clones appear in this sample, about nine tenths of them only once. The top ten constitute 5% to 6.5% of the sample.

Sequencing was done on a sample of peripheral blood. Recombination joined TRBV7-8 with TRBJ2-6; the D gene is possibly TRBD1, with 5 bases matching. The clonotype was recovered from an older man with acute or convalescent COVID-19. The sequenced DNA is TGTGCCAGCAGCTTCCTAGGGGCTGGGGCCAACGTCCTGACTTTC. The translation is CASSFLGAGANVLTF. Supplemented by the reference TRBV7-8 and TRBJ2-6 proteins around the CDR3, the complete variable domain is GAGVSQSPRYKVAKRGQDVALRCDPISGHVSLFWYQQALGQGPEFLTYFQNEAQLDKSGLPSDRFFAERPEGSVSTLKIQRTQQEDSAVYLCASSFLGAGANVLTFGAGSRLTVL.